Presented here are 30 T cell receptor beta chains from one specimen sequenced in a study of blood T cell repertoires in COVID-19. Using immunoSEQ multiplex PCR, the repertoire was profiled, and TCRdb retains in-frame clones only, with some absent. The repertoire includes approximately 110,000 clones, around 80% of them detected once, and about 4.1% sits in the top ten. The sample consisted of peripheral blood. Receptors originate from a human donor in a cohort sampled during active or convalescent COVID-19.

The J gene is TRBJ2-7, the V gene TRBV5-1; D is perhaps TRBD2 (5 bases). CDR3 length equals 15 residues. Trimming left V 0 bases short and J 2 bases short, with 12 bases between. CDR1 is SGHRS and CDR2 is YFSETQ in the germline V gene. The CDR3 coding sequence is TGCGCCAGCAGCTTGGTTCTTGCGGGCGCCTACGAGCAGTACTTC. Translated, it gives CASSLVLAGAYEQYF.

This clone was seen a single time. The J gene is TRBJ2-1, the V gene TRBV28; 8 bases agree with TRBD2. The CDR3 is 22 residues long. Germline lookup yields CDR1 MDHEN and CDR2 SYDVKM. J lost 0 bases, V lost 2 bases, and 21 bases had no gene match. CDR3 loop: CASSLGPQVGREGLSSYNEQFF. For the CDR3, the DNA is TGTGCCAGCAGTTTAGGGCCCCAGGTTGGTCGGGAGGGGTTAAGCTCCTACAATGAGCAGTTCTTC. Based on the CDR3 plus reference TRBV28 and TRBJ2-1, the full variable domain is DVKVTQSSRYLVKRTGEKVFLECVQDMDHENMFWYRQDPGLGLRLIYFSYDVKMKEKGDIPEGYSVSREKKERFSLILESASTNQTSMYLCASSLGPQVGREGLSSYNEQFFGPGTRLTVL.

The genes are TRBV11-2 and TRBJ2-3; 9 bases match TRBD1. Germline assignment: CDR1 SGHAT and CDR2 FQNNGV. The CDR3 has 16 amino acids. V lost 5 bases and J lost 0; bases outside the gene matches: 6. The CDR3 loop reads CASSQTGGVSTDTQYF. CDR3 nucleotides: TGTGCCAGCAGCCAGACAGGGGGTGTCAGCACAGATACGCAGTATTTT. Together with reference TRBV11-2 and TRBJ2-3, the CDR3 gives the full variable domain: EAGVAQSPRYKIIEKRQSVAFWCNPISGHATLYWYQQILGQGPKLLIQFQNNGVVDDSQLPKDRFSAERLKGVDSTLKIQPAKLEDSAVYLCASSQTGGVSTDTQYFGPGTRLTVL.

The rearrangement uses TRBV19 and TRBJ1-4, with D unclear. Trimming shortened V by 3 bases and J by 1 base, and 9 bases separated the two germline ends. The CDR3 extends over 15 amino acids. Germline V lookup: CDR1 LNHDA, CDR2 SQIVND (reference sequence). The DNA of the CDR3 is TGTGCCAGTAGTATCAGCACGGGAACTAATGAAAAACTGTTTTTT. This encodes CASSISTGTNEKLFF.

The CDR3 DNA follows: TGCAGCGTTGGAAACAGGAATGAAAAACTGTTTTTT. Protein product: CSVGNRNEKLFF. The rearrangement uses TRBV29-1 and TRBJ1-4, with D maybe TRBD1 (5 bases). This CDR3 spans 12 amino acids. Germline lookup yields CDR1 SQVTM and CDR2 ANQGSEA. Deletions cut 4 bases from V and 5 bases from J, with 8 bases between.

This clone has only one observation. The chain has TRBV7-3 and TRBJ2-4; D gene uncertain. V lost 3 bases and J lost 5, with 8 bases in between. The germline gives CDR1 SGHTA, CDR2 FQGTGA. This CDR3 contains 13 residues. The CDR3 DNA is TGTGCCAGCAGCTTCGGTTTCCAAAACATTCAGTACTTC. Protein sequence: CASSFGFQNIQYF.

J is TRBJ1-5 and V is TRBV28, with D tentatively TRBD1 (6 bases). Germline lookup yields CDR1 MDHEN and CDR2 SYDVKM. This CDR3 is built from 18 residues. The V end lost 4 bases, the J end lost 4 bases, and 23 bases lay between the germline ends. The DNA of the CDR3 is TGTGCCAGCAGTTCCCCTTGGGCAAACAGGGTTCTGAATCAGCCCCAGCATTTT. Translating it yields CASSSPWANRVLNQPQHF.

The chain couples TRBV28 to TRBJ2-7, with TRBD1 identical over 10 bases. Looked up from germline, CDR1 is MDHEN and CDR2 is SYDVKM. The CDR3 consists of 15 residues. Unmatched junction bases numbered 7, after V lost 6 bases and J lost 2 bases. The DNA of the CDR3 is TGTGCCAGCAGCCTAGGGACAGGGGCCCCCTACGAGCAGTACTTC. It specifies CASSLGTGAPYEQYF.

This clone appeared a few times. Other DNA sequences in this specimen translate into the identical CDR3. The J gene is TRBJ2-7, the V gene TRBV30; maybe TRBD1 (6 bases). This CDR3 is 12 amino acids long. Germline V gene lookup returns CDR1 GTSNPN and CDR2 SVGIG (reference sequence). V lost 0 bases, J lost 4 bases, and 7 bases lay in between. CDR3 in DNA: TGTGCCTGGAGTGTTGACAGGTACGAGCAGTACTTC. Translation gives CAWSVDRYEQYF.

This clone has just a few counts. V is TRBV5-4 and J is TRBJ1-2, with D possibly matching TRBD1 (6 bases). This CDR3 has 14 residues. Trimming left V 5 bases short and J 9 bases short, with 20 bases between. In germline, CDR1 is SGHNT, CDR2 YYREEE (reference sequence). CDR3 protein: CASRATGSGIRYTF. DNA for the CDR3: TGTGCCAGCAGGGCTACAGGGTCTGGTATTCGCTACACCTTC.

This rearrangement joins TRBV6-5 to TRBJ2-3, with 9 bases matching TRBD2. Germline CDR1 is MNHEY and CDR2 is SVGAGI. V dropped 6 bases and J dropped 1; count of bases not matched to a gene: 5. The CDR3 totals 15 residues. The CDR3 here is CASSSTSGRTDTQYF. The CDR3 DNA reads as TGTGCCAGCAGCTCGACTAGCGGACGCACAGATACGCAGTATTTT.

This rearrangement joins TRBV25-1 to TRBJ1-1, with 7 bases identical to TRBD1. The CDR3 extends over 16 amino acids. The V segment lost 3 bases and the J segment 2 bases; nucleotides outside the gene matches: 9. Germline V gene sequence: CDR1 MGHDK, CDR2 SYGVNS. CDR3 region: CASSDSGQALNTEAFF. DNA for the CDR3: TGTGCCAGCAGTGACTCCGGACAGGCTCTAAACACTGAAGCTTTCTTT.

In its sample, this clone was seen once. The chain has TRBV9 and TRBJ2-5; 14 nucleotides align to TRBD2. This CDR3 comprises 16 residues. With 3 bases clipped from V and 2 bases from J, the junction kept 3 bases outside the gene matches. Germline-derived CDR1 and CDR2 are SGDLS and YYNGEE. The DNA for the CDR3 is TGTGCCAGCAGCGCCAGACTAGCGGGGGGGCAAGAGACCCAGTACTTC. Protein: CASSARLAGGQETQYF.

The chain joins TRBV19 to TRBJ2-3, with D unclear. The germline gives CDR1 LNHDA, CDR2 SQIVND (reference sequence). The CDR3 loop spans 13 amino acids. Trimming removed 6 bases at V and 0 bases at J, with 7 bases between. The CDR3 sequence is CASSATSTDTQYF. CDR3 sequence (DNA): TGTGCCAGTAGCGCTACTAGCACAGATACGCAGTATTTT.

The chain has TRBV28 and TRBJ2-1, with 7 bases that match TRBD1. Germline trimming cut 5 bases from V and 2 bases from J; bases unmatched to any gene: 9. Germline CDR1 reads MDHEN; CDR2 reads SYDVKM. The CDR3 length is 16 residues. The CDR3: CASSVFPTGTYNEQFF. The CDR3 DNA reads TGTGCCAGCAGTGTCTTTCCGACAGGGACCTACAATGAGCAGTTCTTC.

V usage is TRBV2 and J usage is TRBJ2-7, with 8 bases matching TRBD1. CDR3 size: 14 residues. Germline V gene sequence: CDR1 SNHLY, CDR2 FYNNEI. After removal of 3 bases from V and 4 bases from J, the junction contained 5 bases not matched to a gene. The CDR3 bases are TGTGCCAGCAGTGATCAGGGGGCTGGGTACGAGCAGTACTTC. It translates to CASSDQGAGYEQYF.

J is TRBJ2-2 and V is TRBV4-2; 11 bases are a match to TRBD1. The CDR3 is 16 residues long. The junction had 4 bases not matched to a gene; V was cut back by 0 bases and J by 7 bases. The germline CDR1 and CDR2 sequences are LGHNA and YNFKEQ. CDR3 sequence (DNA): TGTGCCAGCAGCCAAGAAGGACAGGGGGCCGGCGGGGAGCTGTTTTTT. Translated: CASSQEGQGAGGELFF.

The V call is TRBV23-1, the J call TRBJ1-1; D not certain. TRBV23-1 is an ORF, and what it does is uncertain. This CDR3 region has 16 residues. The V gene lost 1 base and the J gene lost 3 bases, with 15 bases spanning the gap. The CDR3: CASSQFLGPRDTEAFF. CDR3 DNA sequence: TGCGCCAGCAGTCAATTCCTTGGTCCGCGGGACACTGAAGCTTTCTTT.

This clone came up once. Written as DNA, the CDR3 is TGTGCCAGTAGTCAACCGGGAGGGGGCGCAGGTCAGCCCCAGCATTTT. As protein: CASSQPGGGAGQPQHF. J is TRBJ1-5 and V is TRBV19; 7 bases match TRBD1. The CDR3 contains 16 residues. Trimming removed 5 bases from V and 6 bases from J; junction bases left unmatched: 13. CDR1 is LNHDA and CDR2 is SQIVND in the germline V gene (reference sequence).

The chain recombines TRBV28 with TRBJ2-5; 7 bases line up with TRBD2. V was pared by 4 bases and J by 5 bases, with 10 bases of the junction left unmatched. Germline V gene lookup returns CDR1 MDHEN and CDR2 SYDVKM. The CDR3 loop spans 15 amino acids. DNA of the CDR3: TGTGCCAGCAGTTCTTTGGGGGGGGATAGGGAGACCCAGTACTTC. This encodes CASSSLGGDRETQYF.

The CDR3, as DNA: TGTGCCAGCAGTTTCTGGGCAGGGAAGCAGTTCTTC. It yields the protein CASSFWAGKQFF. V usage is TRBV27 and J usage is TRBJ2-1; a possible D gene is TRBD1 (5 bases). The V end was cut by 3 bases, the J end by 11 bases, with 11 bases between. From germline, CDR1 is MNHEY and CDR2 SMNVEV (reference sequence). This CDR3 is 12 amino acids long.

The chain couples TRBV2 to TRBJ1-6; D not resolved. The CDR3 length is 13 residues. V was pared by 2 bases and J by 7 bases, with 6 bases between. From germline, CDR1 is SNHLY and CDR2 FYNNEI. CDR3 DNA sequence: TGTGCCAGCAGTGAATTCGGGAATTCACCCCTCCACTTT. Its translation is CASSEFGNSPLHF.

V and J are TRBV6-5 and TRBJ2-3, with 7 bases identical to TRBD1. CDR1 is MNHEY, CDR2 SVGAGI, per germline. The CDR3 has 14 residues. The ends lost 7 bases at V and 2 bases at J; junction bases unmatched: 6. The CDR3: CASTRQGYTDTQYF. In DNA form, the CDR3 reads TGTGCCAGCACCAGACAGGGATACACAGATACGCAGTATTTT.

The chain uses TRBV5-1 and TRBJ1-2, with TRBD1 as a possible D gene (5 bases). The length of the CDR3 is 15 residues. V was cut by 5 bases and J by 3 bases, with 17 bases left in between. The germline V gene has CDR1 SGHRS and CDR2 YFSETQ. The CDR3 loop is CASRSQDKPDYGYTF. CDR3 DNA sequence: TGCGCCAGCAGGTCTCAGGACAAACCAGACTATGGCTACACCTTC.

DNA for the CDR3: TGTGCCAGCAGCTGGTGGACAGGAACACTTCGGCCTAACTATGGCTACACCTTC. This translates into CASSWWTGTLRPNYGYTF. The gene calls are TRBV5-6 and TRBJ1-2; 7 bases match TRBD1. CDR1 SGHDT and CDR2 YYEEEE come from the germline V gene. The CDR3 contains 18 residues. V dropped 3 bases and J dropped 0; count of bases not matched to a gene: 14.

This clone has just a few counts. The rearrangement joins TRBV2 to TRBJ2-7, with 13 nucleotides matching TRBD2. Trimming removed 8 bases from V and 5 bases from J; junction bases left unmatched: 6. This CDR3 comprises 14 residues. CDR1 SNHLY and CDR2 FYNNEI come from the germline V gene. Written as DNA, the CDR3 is TGTGCCAGCGGGGGACTAGCGGGACAAGACGAGCAGTACTTC. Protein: CASGGLAGQDEQYF.

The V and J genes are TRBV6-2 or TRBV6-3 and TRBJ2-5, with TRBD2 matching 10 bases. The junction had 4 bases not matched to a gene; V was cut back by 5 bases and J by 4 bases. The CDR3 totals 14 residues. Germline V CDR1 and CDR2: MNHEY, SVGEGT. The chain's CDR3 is CASSRIAGGETQYF. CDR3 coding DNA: TGTGCCAGCAGTCGCATAGCGGGGGGAGAGACCCAGTACTTC.

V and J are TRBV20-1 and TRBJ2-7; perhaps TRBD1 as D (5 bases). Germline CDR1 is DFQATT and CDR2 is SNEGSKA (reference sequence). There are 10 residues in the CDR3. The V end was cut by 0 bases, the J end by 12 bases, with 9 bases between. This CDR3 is CSARDRVGYF. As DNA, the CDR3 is TGCAGTGCTAGAGACAGGGTAGGGTACTTC.

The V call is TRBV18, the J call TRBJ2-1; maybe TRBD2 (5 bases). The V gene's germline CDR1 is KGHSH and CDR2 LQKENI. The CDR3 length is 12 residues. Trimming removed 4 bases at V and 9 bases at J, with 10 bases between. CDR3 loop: CASSRIEGEQFF. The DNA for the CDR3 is TGTGCCAGCTCACGTATAGAGGGTGAGCAGTTCTTC.

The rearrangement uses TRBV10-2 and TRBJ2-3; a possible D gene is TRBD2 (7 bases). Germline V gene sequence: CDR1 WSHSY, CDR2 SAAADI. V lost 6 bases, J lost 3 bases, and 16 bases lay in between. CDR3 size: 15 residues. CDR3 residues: CASRRGGPRTDTQYF. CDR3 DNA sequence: TGCGCCAGCAGGAGGGGGGGGCCTAGGACAGATACGCAGTATTTT.